This T cell receptor (beta chain) was captured in a study of blood T cell repertoires in COVID-19. Study context: T cells, B-cell-depleted T cells, or PBMCs supplied cDNA or gDNA.

Germline trimming cut 4 bases from V and 0 bases from J; bases unmatched to any gene: 3. CDR3 size: 15 residues. Germline values: CDR1 SGHNT, CDR2 YYREEE (reference sequence). This table comes from immunoSEQ multiplex PCR, and its TCRdb copy is limited to in-frame clones, with some not included. The sample has 30,000 to 35,000 clones, more than 75% seen once. The source material was peripheral blood. This TCR was recovered from an older man with active or convalescent COVID-19. The chain recombines TRBV5-4 with TRBJ2-3; 9 bases line up with TRBD1. As DNA, the CDR3 is TGTGCCAGCAGCCCGGGACAGGGTAGCACAGATACGCAGTATTTT. Translation gives CASSPGQGSTDTQYF.